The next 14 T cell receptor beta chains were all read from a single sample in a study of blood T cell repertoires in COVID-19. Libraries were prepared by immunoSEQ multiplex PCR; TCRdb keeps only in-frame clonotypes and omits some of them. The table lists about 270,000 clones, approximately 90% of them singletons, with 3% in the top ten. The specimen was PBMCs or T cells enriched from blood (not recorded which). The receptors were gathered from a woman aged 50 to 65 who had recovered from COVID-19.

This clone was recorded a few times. The CDR3 nucleotides read TGTGCCAGCTCGGAGACAGGGATAAATCAGCCCCAGCATTTT. Its protein product is CASSETGINQPQHF. The chain is built from TRBV18 and TRBJ1-5; TRBD1 aligns across 7 bases. Germline CDR1 KGHSH, CDR2 LQKENI. Trimming at V came to 6 bases and at J to 4 bases, leaving 6 bases not matched to a gene. The CDR3 is 14 amino acids. The full variable domain, with the rest looked up from reference TRBV18 and TRBJ1-5, is NAGVMQNPRHLVRRRGQEARLRCSPMKGHSHVYWYRQLPEEGLKFMVYLQKENIIDESGMPKERFSAEFPKEGPSILRIQQVVRGDSAAYFCASSETGINQPQHFGDGTRLSIL.

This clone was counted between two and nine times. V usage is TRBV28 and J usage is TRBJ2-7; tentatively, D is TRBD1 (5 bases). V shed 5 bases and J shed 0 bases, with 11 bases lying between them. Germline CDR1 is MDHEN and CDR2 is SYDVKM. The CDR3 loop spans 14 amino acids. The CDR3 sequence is CASSKTGFSYEQYF. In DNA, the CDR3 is TGTGCCAGCAGTAAAACAGGTTTCTCCTACGAGCAGTACTTC.

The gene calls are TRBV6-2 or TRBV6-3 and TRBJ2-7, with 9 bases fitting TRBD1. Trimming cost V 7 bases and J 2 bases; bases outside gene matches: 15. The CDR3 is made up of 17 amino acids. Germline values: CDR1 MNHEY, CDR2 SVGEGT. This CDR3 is CASIPGQGLKLTYEQYF. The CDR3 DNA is TGTGCCAGCATCCCGGGACAGGGACTCAAATTAACCTACGAGCAGTACTTC.

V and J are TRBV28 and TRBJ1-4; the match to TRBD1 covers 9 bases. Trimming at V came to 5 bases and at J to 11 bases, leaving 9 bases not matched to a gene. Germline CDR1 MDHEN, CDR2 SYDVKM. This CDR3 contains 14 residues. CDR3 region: CASSPGTGRDKLFF. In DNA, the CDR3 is TGTGCCAGCAGTCCCGGGACAGGGCGGGATAAACTGTTTTTT.

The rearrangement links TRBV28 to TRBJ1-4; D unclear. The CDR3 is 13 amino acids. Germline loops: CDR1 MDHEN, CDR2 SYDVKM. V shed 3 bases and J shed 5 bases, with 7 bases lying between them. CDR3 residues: CASSLRYNEKLFF. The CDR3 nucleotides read TGTGCCAGCAGTTTGAGATACAATGAAAAACTGTTTTTT.

The CDR3 protein is CASSAGLQETQYF. The CDR3 region has the DNA TGTGCCAGCAGCGCGGGACTCCAAGAGACCCAGTACTTC. The gene calls are TRBV14 and TRBJ2-5, with D perhaps TRBD2 (6 bases). From germline, CDR1 is SGHDN and CDR2 FVKESK. V was trimmed by 5 bases and J by 1 base, leaving 8 bases between them. The CDR3 extends over 13 amino acids.

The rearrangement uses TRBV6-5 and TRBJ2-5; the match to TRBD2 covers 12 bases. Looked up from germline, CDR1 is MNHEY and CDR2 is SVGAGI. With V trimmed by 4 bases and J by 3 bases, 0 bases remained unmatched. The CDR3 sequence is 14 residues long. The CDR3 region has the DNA TGTGCCAGCAGTTGGACTAGCGGGAAAGAGACCCAGTACTTC. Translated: CASSWTSGKETQYF.

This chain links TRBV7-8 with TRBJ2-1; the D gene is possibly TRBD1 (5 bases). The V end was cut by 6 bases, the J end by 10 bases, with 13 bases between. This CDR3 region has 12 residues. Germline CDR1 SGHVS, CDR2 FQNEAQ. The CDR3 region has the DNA TGTGCCAGCAGAGATCAGGGTGTGGAGCAGTTCTTC. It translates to CASRDQGVEQFF.

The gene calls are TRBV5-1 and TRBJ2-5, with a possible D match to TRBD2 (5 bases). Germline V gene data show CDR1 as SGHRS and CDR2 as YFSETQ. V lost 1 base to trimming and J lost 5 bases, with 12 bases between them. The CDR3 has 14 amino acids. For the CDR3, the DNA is TGCGCCAGCAGCTTGCGCGGGCCCAGGGAGACCCAGTACTTC. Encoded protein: CASSLRGPRETQYF.

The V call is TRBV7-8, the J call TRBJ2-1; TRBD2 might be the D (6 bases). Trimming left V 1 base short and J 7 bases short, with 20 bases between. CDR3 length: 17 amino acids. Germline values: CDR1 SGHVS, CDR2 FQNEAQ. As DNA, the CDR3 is TGTGCCAGCAGCTTAGTAGCGGCACCCATCACGTCAAATGAGCAGTTCTTC. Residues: CASSLVAAPITSNEQFF. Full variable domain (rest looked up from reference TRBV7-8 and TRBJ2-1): GAGVSQSPRYKVAKRGQDVALRCDPISGHVSLFWYQQALGQGPEFLTYFQNEAQLDKSGLPSDRFFAERPEGSVSTLKIQRTQQEDSAVYLCASSLVAAPITSNEQFFGPGTRLTVL.

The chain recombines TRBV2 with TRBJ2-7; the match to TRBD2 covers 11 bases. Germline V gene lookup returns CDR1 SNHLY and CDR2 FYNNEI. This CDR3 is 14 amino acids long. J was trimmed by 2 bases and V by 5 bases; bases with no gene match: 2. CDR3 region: CASSLAGGPYEQYF. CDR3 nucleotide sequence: TGTGCCAGCAGTCTAGCGGGAGGACCCTACGAGCAGTACTTC.

For the CDR3, the DNA is TGCGCCAGCAGCTTGGAGGGTAGCGGGATGTCTGAGCAGTTCTTC. It translates to CASSLEGSGMSEQFF. V is TRBV5-1 and J is TRBJ2-1; 8 bases fit TRBD2. V was pared by 0 bases and J by 9 bases, with 8 bases of the junction left unmatched. Looked up from germline, CDR1 is SGHRS and CDR2 is YFSETQ. The CDR3 runs to 15 residues.

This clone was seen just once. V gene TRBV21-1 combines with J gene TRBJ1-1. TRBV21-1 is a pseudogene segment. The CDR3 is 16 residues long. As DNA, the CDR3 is TGTGCCAGGCCCTCTCGGGGGTGCGAAGGGAACACTGAAGCTTTCTTT. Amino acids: CARPSRGCEGNTEAFF.

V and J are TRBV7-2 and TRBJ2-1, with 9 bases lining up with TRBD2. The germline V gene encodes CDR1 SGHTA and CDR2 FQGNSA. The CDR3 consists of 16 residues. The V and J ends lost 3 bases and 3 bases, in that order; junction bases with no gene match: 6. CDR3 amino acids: CASSFLAGTVYNEQFF. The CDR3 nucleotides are TGTGCCAGCAGCTTCCTAGCGGGAACCGTCTACAATGAGCAGTTCTTC.